This T cell receptor beta chain was profiled in a study of T cells in Graves' hyperthyroidism and ophthalmopathy. Study results and limitations: Ophthalmopathy and stable hyperthyroidism were separated by a 13 V-J model.

Concerning this clonotype: Its specificity is not known.

Trimming left V 2 bases short and J 1 base short, with 15 bases between. The CDR3 is 15 residues long. Germline V gene sequence: CDR1 DFQATT, CDR2 SNEGSKA (reference sequence). TCR beta CDR3 region amplification was performed from RNA transcripts. HTBI primers were used for first-round RT-PCR of the TCR CDR3. TCRdb re-called the multiplex PCR reads with MiXCR, one entry per CDR3 protein. This table has more than 550,000 distinct CDR3 sequences, roughly 46% appearing once. The TCR sequence derives from an adult man with Graves' disease, either hyperthyroidism or ophthalmopathy (not recorded which). The sequenced sample consisted of peripheral blood or thyroid tissue (not recorded which). The rearrangement uses TRBV20-1 and TRBJ2-7; no clear D. The CDR3 sequence: CSARPQAPESYEQYF. The CDR3 DNA follows: TGCAGTGCTAGACCCCAGGCCCCAGAGTCCTACGAGCAGTACTTC.